One sample yielded the 10 T cell receptor beta chains listed below, sequenced in a study of cytomegalovirus exposure and HLA in healthy donors. Libraries were prepared by immunoSEQ multiplex PCR; TCRdb keeps only in-frame clonotypes and omits some of them. Found here are 150,000 to 200,000 clones, approximately 86% of them singletons; the top ten hold less than 3.5%. Sequenced sample: PBMCs. Receptors were obtained from a man between 18 and 29 years old in good health and CMV-seropositive.

This clone is a singleton in its sample. The chain links TRBV7-2 to TRBJ2-7; the match to TRBD2 covers 9 bases. Unmatched junction bases numbered 2, after V lost 2 bases and J lost 0 bases. CDR1 and CDR2 from the germline V gene are SGHTA and FQGNSA. This CDR3 contains 15 residues. The CDR3 DNA follows: TGTGCCAGCAGCTTACGAGCGGGAGGCTCCTACGAGCAGTACTTC. Translation: CASSLRAGGSYEQYF.

J is TRBJ2-7 and V is TRBV19; D is perhaps TRBD1 (6 bases). This CDR3 has 12 amino acids. The V end was cut by 5 bases, the J end by 5 bases, with 10 bases between. Per germline, CDR1 LNHDA and CDR2 SQIVND (reference sequence). This CDR3 is CASSLQGDEQYF. In DNA form, the CDR3 reads TGTGCCAGTAGTTTACAGGGCGACGAGCAGTACTTC.

The genes are TRBV27 and TRBJ2-3; no clear D gene. The CDR3 spans 16 residues. Trimming stripped 5 bases from V and 0 bases from J, with 15 bases between. Germline V lookup: CDR1 MNHEY, CDR2 SMNVEV (reference sequence). The DNA of the CDR3 is TGTGCCAGCAGTCCTACAGTTTTACCAAGCACAGATACGCAGTATTTT. Amino acid sequence: CASSPTVLPSTDTQYF.

The rearrangement links TRBV7-2 to TRBJ1-4, with D possibly matching TRBD1 (5 bases). This CDR3 spans 14 amino acids. Trimming cost V 5 bases and J 8 bases, with 15 bases left between them. CDR1 is SGHTA, CDR2 FQGNSA, per germline. CDR3 DNA sequence: TGTGCCAGCAGCCTCAACCCAGGGAGGGAAAAACTGTTTTTT. Translation gives CASSLNPGREKLFF.

The chain recombines TRBV27 with TRBJ2-4; TRBD2 aligns across 12 bases. CDR3 length equals 18 residues. The V segment lost 3 bases and the J segment 0 bases; nucleotides outside the gene matches: 6. The germline gives CDR1 MNHEY, CDR2 SMNVEV (reference sequence). The DNA for the CDR3 is TGTGCCAGCAGTTTCAGTGGGGGACTAGCGGGAGCCAAAAACATTCAGTACTTC. Protein product: CASSFSGGLAGAKNIQYF.

V usage is TRBV11-3 and J usage is TRBJ2-1; D is possibly TRBD1 (6 bases). The CDR3 is 15 amino acids. Germline V lookup: CDR1 SGHNT, CDR2 YENEEA. V shed 5 bases and J shed 8 bases, with 19 bases lying between them. The CDR3 is CASSTPGTSVDEQFF. In DNA, the CDR3 is TGTGCCAGCAGCACCCCCGGGACAAGTGTGGATGAGCAGTTCTTC.

The chain couples TRBV4-2 to TRBJ2-2; 16 positions match TRBD2. CDR3 size: 19 residues. Losses at the gene ends were 0 bases for V and 3 bases for J; bases not matched to a gene: 4. CDR1 is LGHNA, CDR2 YNFKEQ, per germline. CDR3 sequence (DNA): TGTGCCAGCAGCCAAGAGGGACTAGCGGGAGGGCCGTACACCGGGGAGCTGTTTTTT. Translation gives CASSQEGLAGGPYTGELFF.

The chain carries TRBV29-1 and TRBJ2-6; 7 bases match TRBD1. Per the germline V gene, CDR1 is SQVTM and CDR2 is ANQGSEA. The CDR3 covers 13 residues. J lost 3 bases, V lost 8 bases, and 4 bases had no gene match. In nucleotides, the CDR3 is TGCAGCTTCACAGGGGATGGGGCCAACGTCCTGACTTTC. Translating gives CSFTGDGANVLTF.

This rearrangement joins TRBV13 to TRBJ1-3, with D perhaps TRBD1 (5 bases). CDR3 length: 13 amino acids. Germline V gives CDR1 PRHDT, CDR2 FYEKMQ (reference sequence). Trimming removed 5 bases from V and 8 bases from J, with 13 bases in between. In DNA, the CDR3 is TGTGCCAGCAGCGGTGGACACGGCTACACCATATATTTT. It yields the protein CASSGGHGYTIYF. The full variable domain, with the rest looked up from reference TRBV13 and TRBJ1-3, is AAGVIQSPRHLIKEKRETATLKCYPIPRHDTVYWYQQGPGQDPQFLISFYEKMQSDKGSIPDRFSAQQFSDYHSELNMSSLELGDSALYFCASSGGHGYTIYFGEGSWLTVV.

In nucleotides, the CDR3 is TGTGCCAGCAGCTTAGATGGGGGCCTGAACACTGAAGCTTTCTTT. Translating it yields CASSLDGGLNTEAFF. The V and J genes are TRBV7-9 and TRBJ1-1; weak D call: TRBD1 (6 bases). The germline V gene encodes CDR1 SEHNR and CDR2 FQNEAQ (reference sequence). Trimming took 1 base from V and 0 from J, leaving 9 bases between them. The length of the CDR3 is 15 residues.